The rows below give T cell receptor beta chains drawn from one sample of a study of CD4 T cells in relation to SARS-CoV-2 and coronaviruses. Their specific antigens are unknown. Some clones are missing from TCRdb's copy, which holds only in-frame ones; the method was immunoSEQ multiplex PCR. This table holds about 22,000 clones, roughly 66% found once. The sequenced sample consisted of CD4+ T cells from PBMCs, cultured in vitro. These receptors were collected from a human donor in good health. The CDR3 runs from the conserved cysteine through the conserved F or W. Each record gives: V gene, CDR3 length, J gene, clone size, CDR3 protein. Rows may omit the clone size; those that give it use once, few, many or a size class.

>TRBV29-1|15|TRBJ2-2|-
CSVRSRGANTGELFF
>TRBV7-2|14|TRBJ2-1|-
CASSGRTTYNEQFF
>TRBV7-2|14|TRBJ1-2|medium-sized
CASSSIRGHGGYTF
>TRBV6-5|14|TRBJ1-2|-
CASRLGQDNYGYTF
>TRBV5-1|13|TRBJ2-5|-
CASSPEAQETQYF
>TRBV5-1|17|TRBJ2-7|-
CASSPHLGDTSSYEQYF
>TRBV7-9|15|TRBJ2-3|few
CASSSHAGGTDTQYF
>TRBV5-1|17|TRBJ1-1|few
CASSLRTGGLMNTEAFF
>TRBV14|14|TRBJ2-1|-
CASSQSWTYNEQFF
>TRBV20-1|14|TRBJ2-1|-
CSASRTSGYNEQFF
>TRBV2|15|TRBJ1-4|few
CASSIQGETNEKLFF
>TRBV9|15|TRBJ2-7|-
CASSVGTTLPYEQYF
>TRBV5-1|15|TRBJ2-3|few
CASSLELVGTDTQYF
>TRBV28|16|TRBJ2-5|-
CASSFGGRAYPETQYF
>TRBV7-2|14|TRBJ1-2|-
CASSRVGGNYGYTF
>TRBV6-5|14|TRBJ2-7|-
CASSYGQGFYEQYF
>TRBV27|16|TRBJ2-2|once
CASSSFGTGFTGELFF
>TRBV7-2|13|TRBJ2-3|-
CASSPFVRDTQYF
>TRBV6-5|15|TRBJ1-3|-
CASRIDRSSGNTIYF
>TRBV11-2|15|TRBJ1-2|-
CASSLGYDGRYGYTF
>TRBV6-5|14|TRBJ1-2|-
CASSYSTGGGGYTF
>TRBV28|15|TRBJ2-2|-
CASSSSGRDTGELFF
>TRBV9|15|TRBJ2-7|-
CASSVGGDISYEQYF
>TRBV7-2|14|TRBJ2-1|-
CASMAPYSYNEQFF
>TRBV14|15|TRBJ1-1|few
CASSQGSGLWTEAFF
>TRBV7-3|14|TRBJ2-7|-
CASSIQGDRDEQYF
>TRBV14|15|TRBJ2-1|-
CASSPHRDSMIGQFF
>TRBV3-1/TRBV3-2|16|TRBJ2-3|few
CASSLPGEGAGDTQYF
>TRBV5-1|13|TRBJ1-3|-
CASSISGGNTIYF
>TRBV5-8|16|TRBJ2-3|-
CASSLGSGERTDTQYF
>TRBV5-1|15|TRBJ2-1|-
CASSSSSGGYNEQFF
>TRBV5-1|13|TRBJ2-1|-
CASSLAAGGSQFF
>TRBV19|12|TRBJ1-1|-
CATTTGFAEAFF
>TRBV10-3|13|TRBJ1-2|-
CAISGTVNYGYTF
>TRBV4-1|14|TRBJ2-1|-
CASRLAGSYNEQFF
>TRBV7-8|18|TRBJ2-6|-
CASSEEGRPRGGANVLTF
>TRBV30|16|TRBJ2-2|-
CARMRGGALNTGELFF
>TRBV2|18|TRBJ2-1|-
CASSLLLLTSGRDNEQFF
>TRBV6-6|16|TRBJ2-2|few
CASSLQGMEGTGELFF
>TRBV7-2|12|TRBJ2-1|-
CASSLGFNEQFF
>TRBV10-3|17|TRBJ2-3|few
CAISVGTSGRQTDTQYF
>TRBV3-1/TRBV3-2|15|TRBJ2-7|-
CASSLRGGGSYEQYF
>TRBV13|13|TRBJ2-1|-
CASSGTTYNEQFF
>TRBV6-2/TRBV6-3|13|TRBJ1-1|-
CASSSERSTEAFF
>TRBV6-6|15|TRBJ2-5|-
CASSYSPSGQETQYF
>TRBV6-5|14|TRBJ2-3|-
CASSPRGGGDTQYF
>TRBV19|13|TRBJ2-7|-
CASSYRDSYEQYF
>TRBV6-2/TRBV6-3|19|TRBJ2-7|-
CASTPSEYREPILSYEQYF
>TRBV7-8|16|TRBJ2-3|-
CASSSGGLAGMDTQYF
>TRBV5-4|18|TRBJ1-2|-
CASSRGQEGLSFGYGYTF
>TRBV18|16|TRBJ2-7|-
CASSRLVAGGSYEQYF
>TRBV6-6|15|TRBJ1-4|-
CASRLGTSLNEKLFF
>TRBV28|11|TRBJ1-1|-
CASSFFTEAFF
>TRBV7-2|14|TRBJ2-7|-
CASSLDRGAYEQYF
>TRBV5-1|19|TRBJ2-1|-
CASSFFASGGVNSYNEQFF
>TRBV7-8|16|TRBJ2-2|-
CASSPRLAGGIGELFF
>TRBV30|13|TRBJ1-2|-
CAWKTEPPGGYTF
>TRBV5-1|17|TRBJ2-1|few
CASSLALSGLAGNEQFF
>TRBV5-4|14|TRBJ2-5|-
CASSLAGRQETQYF